Below are 17 T cell receptor beta chains sequenced from a single sample in a study of shared clonotypes between healthy human individuals. TCRdb keeps only in-frame clones here, not all; method: immunoSEQ multiplex PCR. This table holds roughly 2,000,000 clones, around 95% found once. CD45RO-negative cells were positively selected for CCR7, leaving out terminally differentiated effector memory CD45RA+ cells. The sequencing input was naive CD8+ T cells from PBMCs. The receptor source for this set is a man between 18 and 35 years old in good health. Some clones in this sample may be carry-over from other donors' samples.

The sample holds one count of this clone. The rearrangement joins TRBV5-1 to TRBJ1-3, with unresolved D. V was clipped by 3 bases and J by 0 bases, with 13 bases between them. This CDR3 has 16 amino acids. Germline CDR1 reads SGHRS; CDR2 reads YFSETQ. The CDR3 bases are TGCGCCAGCAGCTCTCAGGTTGTCAGCTCTGGAAACACCATATATTTT. Its translation is CASSSQVVSSGNTIYF.

The chain employs TRBV5-1 and TRBJ2-3; D is perhaps TRBD1 (6 bases). This CDR3 contains 17 residues. Per germline, CDR1 SGHRS and CDR2 YFSETQ. The V end was cut by 0 bases, the J end by 1 base, with 15 bases between. The CDR3 DNA reads TGCGCCAGCAGCTTGGAACAGGGCGGCGTCGGCACAGATACGCAGTATTTT. This gives the protein CASSLEQGGVGTDTQYF.

In regard to this clone: Its ends do not fully match the called genes, so a read error is possible. The chain combines TRBV11-2 with TRBJ2-1; 13 bases agree with TRBD2. The CDR3 length is 15 residues. CDR1 SGHAT and CDR2 FQNNGV come from the germline V gene. The CDR3 DNA sequence: TGTGCCAGCAGCTTCACACCAGGGACTAGCGGGGACCTAGTCTTC. This gives the protein CASSFTPGTSGDLVF.

The chain joins TRBV19 to TRBJ1-5; D might be TRBD1 (6 bases). CDR3 length equals 13 residues. Trimming shortened V by 9 bases and J by 0 bases, and 9 bases separated the two germline ends. The germline gives CDR1 LNHDA, CDR2 SQIVND (reference sequence). The CDR3 loop is CASGQFSNQPQHF. The CDR3 bases are TGTGCCAGCGGACAGTTTAGCAATCAGCCCCAGCATTTT.

The chain recombines TRBV18 with TRBJ2-2; no clear D. This CDR3 is 14 amino acids long. The germline gives CDR1 KGHSH, CDR2 LQKENI. Trimming left V 2 bases short and J 6 bases short, with 10 bases between. CDR3 sequence (DNA): TGTGCCAGCTCACCATCCACGGTGGCCGGGGAGCTGTTTTTT. Its protein product is CASSPSTVAGELFF. The whole variable domain, remainder taken from reference TRBV18 and TRBJ2-2, is NAGVMQNPRHLVRRRGQEARLRCSPMKGHSHVYWYRQLPEEGLKFMVYLQKENIIDESGMPKERFSAEFPKEGPSILRIQQVVRGDSAAYFCASSPSTVAGELFFGEGSRLTVL.

The CDR3 protein is CASSLGSTASSYEQYF. The DNA for the CDR3 is TGTGCCAGCAGTTTGGGCTCCACAGCCAGCTCCTACGAGCAGTACTTC. The chain uses TRBV28 and TRBJ2-7, with unresolved D. This CDR3 has 16 amino acids. The V gene lost 3 bases and the J gene lost 0 bases, with 15 bases spanning the gap. In germline, CDR1 is MDHEN, CDR2 SYDVKM.

V gene TRBV5-4 combines with J gene TRBJ2-3, with TRBD1 matching over 12 bases. V lost 7 bases and J lost 5; bases outside the gene matches: 5. The CDR3 contains 14 residues. Germline assignment: CDR1 SGHNT and CDR2 YYREEE (reference sequence). The CDR3 reads CASRRDRGQDTQYF. CDR3 coding DNA: TGTGCCAGCCGCCGGGACAGGGGGCAAGATACGCAGTATTTT.

The rearrangement uses TRBV19 and TRBJ2-1; 14 nucleotides match TRBD2. CDR1 is LNHDA, CDR2 SQIVND, per germline (reference sequence). CDR3 length equals 13 residues. V lost 6 bases to trimming and J lost 8 bases; unmatched junction nucleotides: 0. The chain's CDR3 is CASRGLAGDEQFF. The CDR3 region has the DNA TGTGCCAGTAGGGGACTAGCGGGAGATGAGCAGTTCTTC.

In the case of this clone: The sample holds other DNA sequences that translate to the same CDR3. The CDR3 is CASSLVSGGQETQYF. In DNA, the CDR3 is TGTGCCAGCAGCTTAGTTTCTGGTGGTCAAGAGACCCAGTACTTC. J is TRBJ2-5 and V is TRBV7-2; D not resolved. Trimming stripped 1 base from V and 2 bases from J, with 11 bases between. The CDR3 loop spans 15 amino acids. Germline V gene lookup returns CDR1 SGHTA and CDR2 FQGNSA.

The genes are TRBV6-5 and TRBJ2-2, with D perhaps TRBD2 (6 bases). The germline V and J ends were trimmed by 1 base and 7 bases, with 10 bases remaining between them. The CDR3 extends over 14 amino acids. Germline V gene sequence: CDR1 MNHEY, CDR2 SVGAGI. CDR3 bases: TGTGCCAGCAGTTACTGGGCGGGGCACGGGGAGCTGTTTTTT. Its translation is CASSYWAGHGELFF.

The CDR3 spells CASGLTSTGGETQYF. The CDR3 DNA reads as TGTGCTAGTGGTTTGACCTCGACAGGGGGGGAGACCCAGTACTTC. The chain couples TRBV12-5 to TRBJ2-5; 9 bases fit TRBD1. V was pared by 2 bases and J by 5 bases, with 6 bases of the junction left unmatched. This CDR3 comprises 15 residues. Germline CDR1 reads LGHNT; CDR2 reads FRNRAP.

The chain is built from TRBV19 and TRBJ2-2; perhaps D is TRBD1 or TRBD2 (5 bases each). CDR1 LNHDA and CDR2 SQIVND come from the germline V gene (reference sequence). The V gene lost 6 bases and the J gene lost 6 bases, with 8 bases spanning the gap. CDR3 size: 12 residues. The CDR3 DNA follows: TGTGCCAGTAGGCAGGGACCCGGGGAGCTGTTTTTT. Amino acids: CASRQGPGELFF.

This chain links TRBV28 with TRBJ2-2; D is tentatively TRBD1 or TRBD2 (5 bases each). CDR1 is MDHEN, CDR2 SYDVKM, per germline. This CDR3 spans 14 amino acids. The V gene lost 7 bases and the J gene lost 0 bases, with 9 bases spanning the gap. The CDR3 here is CASTGTTNTGELFF. The CDR3 coding sequence is TGTGCCAGCACCGGGACCACGAACACCGGGGAGCTGTTTTTT.

The chain links TRBV4-2 to TRBJ2-7, with TRBD2 identical over 8 bases. Trimming cost V 2 bases and J 3 bases; bases outside gene matches: 3. The CDR3 consists of 14 residues. Germline V gene data show CDR1 as LGHNA and CDR2 as YNFKEQ. CDR3 region: CASSQTSGDYEQYF. CDR3 coding DNA: TGTGCCAGCAGCCAAACTAGCGGTGACTACGAGCAGTACTTC.

The chain uses TRBV19 and TRBJ1-5; D is possibly TRBD1 (5 bases). Trimming stripped 7 bases from V and 3 bases from J, with 13 bases between. The CDR3 has 14 residues. Looked up from germline, CDR1 is LNHDA and CDR2 is SQIVND (reference sequence). The CDR3, as DNA: TGTGCCAGTACTCGAAAGGGGTACAATCAGCCCCAGCATTTT. Translation: CASTRKGYNQPQHF.

The gene calls are TRBV28 and TRBJ1-1; a weak D match, TRBD1 (5 bases). V lost 10 bases to trimming and J lost 1 base, with 28 bases between them. Germline CDR1 MDHEN, CDR2 SYDVKM. The CDR3 has 18 residues. The CDR3 loop reads CATKWGVVNHGSNTEAFF. In nucleotides, the CDR3 is TGTGCCACCAAGTGGGGGGTAGTTAATCACGGGTCGAACACTGAAGCTTTCTTT. The complete variable domain, with remaining parts taken from reference TRBV28 and TRBJ1-1, reads DVKVTQSSRYLVKRTGEKVFLECVQDMDHENMFWYRQDPGLGLRLIYFSYDVKMKEKGDIPEGYSVSREKKERFSLILESASTNQTSMYLCATKWGVVNHGSNTEAFFGQGTRLTVV.

This chain links TRBV27 with TRBJ2-2; 7 bases line up with TRBD1. The CDR3 loop spans 15 amino acids. Germline CDR1 is MNHEY and CDR2 is SMNVEV (reference sequence). V lost 5 bases to trimming and J lost 0 bases; unmatched junction nucleotides: 3. CDR3 protein: CASSLGQANTGELFF. The CDR3 DNA reads as TGTGCCAGCAGTCTAGGACAGGCGAACACCGGGGAGCTGTTTTTT.